This T cell receptor beta chain appears in the sequencing data of a study of breast tumors, draining lymph nodes, adjacent tissues. In its sample, this clonotype was seen many times. Axillary draining lymph nodes of breast cancer patients supplied the node samples. TCRdb processed the multiplex PCR reads anew with MiXCR; each CDR3 protein has one entry. Of over 150,000 distinct CDR3 sequences in the sample, roughly 30% were seen once. Per germline, CDR1 MNHEY and CDR2 SVGAGI. Trimming shortened V by 7 bases and J by 4 bases, and 17 bases separated the two germline ends. CDR3 length: 14 amino acids. The receptor was isolated from a female donor with breast cancer. Some clones in this sample may be carry-over from other donors' samples. Material for sequencing was axillary lymph node tissue. The J gene is TRBJ2-7, the V gene TRBV6-5; D possibly corresponds to TRBD2 (6 bases). For the CDR3, the DNA is TGTGCCAGCACTCACCGCCGGGGGTTGTACGAGCAGTACTTC. Encoded protein: CASTHRRGLYEQYF.